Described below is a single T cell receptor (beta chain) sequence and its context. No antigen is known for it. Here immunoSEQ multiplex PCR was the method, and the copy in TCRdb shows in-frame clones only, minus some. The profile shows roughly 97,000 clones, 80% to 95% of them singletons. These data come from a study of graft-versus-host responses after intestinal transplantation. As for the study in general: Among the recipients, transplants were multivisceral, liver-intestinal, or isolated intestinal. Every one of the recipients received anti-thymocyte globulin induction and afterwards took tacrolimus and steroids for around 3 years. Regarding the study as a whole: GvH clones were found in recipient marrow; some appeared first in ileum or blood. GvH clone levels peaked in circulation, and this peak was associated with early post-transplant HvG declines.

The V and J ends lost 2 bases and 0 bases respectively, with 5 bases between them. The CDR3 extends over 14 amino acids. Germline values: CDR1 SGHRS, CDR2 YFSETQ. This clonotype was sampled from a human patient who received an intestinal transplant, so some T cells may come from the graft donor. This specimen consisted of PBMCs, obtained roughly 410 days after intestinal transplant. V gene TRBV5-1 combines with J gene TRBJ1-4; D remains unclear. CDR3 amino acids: CASSLNPTNEKLFF. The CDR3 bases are TGCGCCAGCAGCTTAAATCCAACTAATGAAAAACTGTTTTTT. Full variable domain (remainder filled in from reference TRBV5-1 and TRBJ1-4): KAGVTQTPRYLIKTRGQQVTLSCSPISGHRSVSWYQQTPGQGLQFLFEYFSETQRNKGNFPGRFSGRQFSNSRSEMNVSTLELGDSALYLCASSLNPTNEKLFFGSGTQLSVL.